These 3 T cell receptor beta chains originate from one sample sequenced in a study of tumor and adjacent non-tumor tissue in lung cancer. TCRbeta libraries were built with three rounds of nested PCR, modified from ARM-PCR. Via MiXCR, TCRdb re-called the multiplex PCR reads, giving one row per CDR3 protein. The sample gives tens of thousands of distinct CDR3 sequences, about 80% of which show up once; roughly 28% is in the top ten. No cell sorting was done before RNA was extracted from the tissue. Sequenced material: lung tumor tissue. Receptor source: a man between 60 and 70 years old with non-small cell lung cancer.

A remark on this clonotype: An end of the junction differs from the germline gene, which may be a read error. This chain joins TRBV20-1 and TRBJ2-5; D unresolved. Germline lookup yields CDR1 DFQATT and CDR2 SNEGSKA (reference sequence). This CDR3 is built from 13 residues. The CDR3 spells CSARVTAQESQYF. The CDR3, as DNA: TGCAGTGCTAGAGTAACGGCCCAAGAGAGCCAGTATTTC.

The gene calls are TRBV19 and TRBJ1-1; tentative D call: TRBD1 (5 bases). The V end lost 5 bases, the J end lost 2 bases, and 9 bases lay between the germline ends. This CDR3 is 13 amino acids long. Per the germline V gene, CDR1 is LNHDA and CDR2 is SQIVND (reference sequence). CDR3 coding DNA: TGTGCCAGTAGTTTCAGGGTCAACACTGAAGCTTTCTTT. Amino acid sequence: CASSFRVNTEAFF.

Comments on this clonotype: Because it lacks the conserved phenylalanine or tryptophan at the end, this CDR3 is likely a read error. This chain connects TRBV6-2 or TRBV6-3 to TRBJ2-1; TRBD1 agrees at 10 bases. CDR1 and CDR2 (germline): MNHEY, SVGEGT. CDR3 length: 17 residues. The CDR3 sequence is CASSYLTGTGVYNEQFI. Here the CDR3 DNA reads TGCGCCAGCAGTTACCTCACCGGGACAGGGGTCTACAATGAGCAGTTCATC.